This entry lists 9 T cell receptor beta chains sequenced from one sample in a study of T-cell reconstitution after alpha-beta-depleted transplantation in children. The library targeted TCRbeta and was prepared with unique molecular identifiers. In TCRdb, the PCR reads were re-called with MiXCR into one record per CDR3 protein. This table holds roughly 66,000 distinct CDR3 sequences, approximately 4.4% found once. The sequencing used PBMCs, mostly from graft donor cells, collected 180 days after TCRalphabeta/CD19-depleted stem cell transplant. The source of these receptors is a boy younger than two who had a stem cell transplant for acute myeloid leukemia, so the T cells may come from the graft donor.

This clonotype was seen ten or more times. In DNA form, the CDR3 reads TGTGCCAGCAGTTACTTAACAGGGGCCTCCTACAATGAGCAGTTCTTC. Its translation: CASSYLTGASYNEQFF. This chain connects TRBV6-2 or TRBV6-3 to TRBJ2-1; TRBD1 aligns across 7 bases. The CDR3 extends over 16 amino acids. The V segment lost 1 base and the J segment 0 bases; nucleotides outside the gene matches: 3. The germline V gene encodes CDR1 MNHEY and CDR2 SVGEGT.

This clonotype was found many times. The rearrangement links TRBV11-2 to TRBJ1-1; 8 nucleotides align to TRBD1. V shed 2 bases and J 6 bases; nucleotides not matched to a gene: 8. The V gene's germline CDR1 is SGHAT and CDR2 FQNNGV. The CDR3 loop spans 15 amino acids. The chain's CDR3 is CASSLPGGARAEAFF. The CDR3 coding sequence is TGTGCCAGCAGCTTACCAGGGGGCGCAAGGGCTGAAGCTTTCTTT.

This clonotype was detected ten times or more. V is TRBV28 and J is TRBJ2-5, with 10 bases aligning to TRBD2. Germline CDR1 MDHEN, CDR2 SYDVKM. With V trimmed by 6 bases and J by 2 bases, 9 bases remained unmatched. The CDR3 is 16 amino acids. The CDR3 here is CASSLIGTSVQETQYF. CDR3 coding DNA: TGTGCCAGCAGCCTAATAGGGACTAGCGTTCAAGAGACCCAGTACTTC.

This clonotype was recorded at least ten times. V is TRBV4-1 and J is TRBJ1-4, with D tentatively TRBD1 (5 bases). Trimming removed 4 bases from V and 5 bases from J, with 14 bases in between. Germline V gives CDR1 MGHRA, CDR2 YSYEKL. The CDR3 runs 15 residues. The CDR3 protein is CASSPGWGTNEKLFF. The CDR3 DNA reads TGCGCCAGCAGCCCGGGGTGGGGGACCAATGAAAAACTGTTTTTT.

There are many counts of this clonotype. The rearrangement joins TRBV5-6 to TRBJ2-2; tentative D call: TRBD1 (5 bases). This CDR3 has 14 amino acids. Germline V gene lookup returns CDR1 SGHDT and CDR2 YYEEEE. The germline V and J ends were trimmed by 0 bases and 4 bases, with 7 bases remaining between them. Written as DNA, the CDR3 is TGTGCCAGCAGCTTGGGCAGGGTCACCGGGGAGCTGTTTTTT. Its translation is CASSLGRVTGELFF.

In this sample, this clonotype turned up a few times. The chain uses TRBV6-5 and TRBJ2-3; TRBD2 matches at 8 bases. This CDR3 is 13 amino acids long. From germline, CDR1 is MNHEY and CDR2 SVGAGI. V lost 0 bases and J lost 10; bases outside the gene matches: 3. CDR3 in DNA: TGTGCCAGCAGTTACTCCGGACTAGCAGCGCAGTATTTT. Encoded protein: CASSYSGLAAQYF.

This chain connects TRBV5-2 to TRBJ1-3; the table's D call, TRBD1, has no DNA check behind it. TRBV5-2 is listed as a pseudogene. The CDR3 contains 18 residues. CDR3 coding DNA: TGTGCCAGGGGCCCCGGGCCAGGGTGCCGAGTCTCTGGAAACACCATATATTTT. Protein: CARGPGPGCRVSGNTIYF.

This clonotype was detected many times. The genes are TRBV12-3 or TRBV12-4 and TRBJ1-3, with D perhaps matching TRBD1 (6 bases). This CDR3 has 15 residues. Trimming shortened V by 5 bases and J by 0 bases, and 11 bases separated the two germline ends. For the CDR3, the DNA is TGTGCCAGCAGTCCCGACAGGCACTCTGGAAACACCATATATTTT. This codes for CASSPDRHSGNTIYF.

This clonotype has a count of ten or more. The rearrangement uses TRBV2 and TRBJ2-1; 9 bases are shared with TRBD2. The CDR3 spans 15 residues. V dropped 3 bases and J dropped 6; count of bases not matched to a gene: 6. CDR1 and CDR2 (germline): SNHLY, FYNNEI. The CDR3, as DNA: TGTGCCAGCAGTGACGAGGCGGGGGGGTTCAATGAGCAGTTCTTC. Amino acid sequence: CASSDEAGGFNEQFF.